Below are 5 T cell receptor beta chains sequenced from a single sample in a study of shared T cell receptors in the human thymus. Profiling relied on immunoSEQ multiplex PCR, and the TCRdb table lists in-frame clones only, not all of them. Of 600,000 to 900,000 clones in the sample, approximately 83% were seen once. These data were also filed under a second study, of human thymus T cells.

The sequencing input was thymocytes. Receptor source: a girl under three years old with a congenital heart defect.

Regarding this clone: Other nucleotide sequences in the sample specify the same CDR3. The chain recombines TRBV27 with TRBJ2-3; 7 bases are shared with TRBD2. The CDR3 has 14 amino acids. V was clipped by 2 bases and J by 1 base; unmatched bases: 0. Germline CDR1 is MNHEY and CDR2 is SMNVEV (reference sequence). Written as DNA, the CDR3 is TGTGCCAGCAGTTTAGCGGGGGGCACAGATACGCAGTATTTT. Amino acids: CASSLAGGTDTQYF.

The V gene is TRBV5-1, the J gene TRBJ1-1, with TRBD1 identical over 7 bases. The CDR3 covers 17 residues. The V gene's germline CDR1 is SGHRS and CDR2 YFSETQ. Germline trimming cut 0 bases from V and 4 bases from J; bases unmatched to any gene: 12. The CDR3 DNA sequence: TGCGCCAGCAGCTTGGCCGATCCGACAGGGAGTAGCACTGAAGCTTTCTTT. It encodes CASSLADPTGSSTEAFF.

The chain combines TRBV13 with TRBJ1-1; no definite D call. The CDR3 sequence is 16 residues long. From germline, CDR1 is PRHDT and CDR2 FYEKMQ (reference sequence). Trimming removed 7 bases at V and 1 base at J, with 19 bases between. The CDR3 DNA is TGTGCCAGCAAGCCGGGAGCGATAAAAAAGAACACTGAAGCTTTCTTT. It specifies CASKPGAIKKNTEAFF.

This chain uses TRBV7-2 with TRBJ1-6; D uncertain. The CDR3 totals 18 residues. CDR1 SGHTA and CDR2 FQGNSA come from the germline V gene. V shed 5 bases and J shed 9 bases, with 26 bases lying between them. DNA for the CDR3: TGTGCCAGCAGCACTGGAAGGGTGGGGAATACTAGTAGTTCACCCCTCCACTTT. It specifies CASSTGRVGNTSSSPLHF.

V usage is TRBV7-2 and J usage is TRBJ2-5; TRBD2 aligns across 14 bases. V shed 5 bases and J 5 bases; nucleotides not matched to a gene: 10. Germline loops: CDR1 SGHTA, CDR2 FQGNSA. The CDR3 is 17 residues long. The CDR3 here is CASSRRWTSGGWETQYF. Written as DNA, the CDR3 is TGTGCCAGCAGCCGACGATGGACTAGCGGGGGGTGGGAGACCCAGTACTTC.